These 13 T cell receptor beta chains came from one sample sequenced in a study of cytomegalovirus exposure and HLA in healthy donors. It was with 60 Vbeta and 13 Jbeta primers that the PCR ran. Libraries were prepared by immunoSEQ multiplex PCR; TCRdb keeps only in-frame clonotypes and omits some of them. The table lists about 120,000 clones, approximately 81% of them singletons. Sequenced: PBMCs. Receptors were obtained from a man aged 25 to 40 in good health and CMV-seropositive.

This chain links TRBV6-5 with TRBJ2-6; D gene ambiguous. V gave up 0 bases and J gave up 2 bases, with 8 bases separating them. Looked up from germline, CDR1 is MNHEY and CDR2 is SVGAGI. The CDR3 totals 16 residues. The DNA for the CDR3 is TGTGCCAGCAGTTACTCGAGTGGAGCTGGGGCCAACGTCCTGACTTTC. It translates to CASSYSSGAGANVLTF.

The chain has TRBV9 and TRBJ2-1; 12 nucleotides line up with TRBD2. Germline CDR1 and CDR2: SGDLS and YYNGEE. The length of the CDR3 is 15 residues. Trimming at V came to 4 bases and at J to 9 bases, leaving 8 bases not matched to a gene. The CDR3 region is CASSTQTSGRGEQFF. In DNA form, the CDR3 reads TGTGCCAGCAGCACCCAGACTAGCGGGAGAGGTGAGCAGTTCTTC.

The V gene is TRBV2, the J gene TRBJ2-7, with TRBD2 matching over 8 bases. V gave up 8 bases and J gave up 3 bases; unmatched junction bases: 21. The CDR3 extends over 18 amino acids. Germline loops: CDR1 SNHLY, CDR2 FYNNEI. CDR3 sequence: CASRHQAGEVKSRYEQYF. The CDR3, as DNA: TGTGCCAGCCGACACCAAGCGGGGGAGGTTAAATCTCGCTACGAGCAGTACTTC. Based on the CDR3 plus reference TRBV2 and TRBJ2-7, the full variable domain is EPEVTQTPSHQVTQMGQEVILRCVPISNHLYFYWYRQILGQKVEFLVSFYNNEISEKSEIFDDQFSVERPDGSNFTLKIRSTKLEDSAMYFCASRHQAGEVKSRYEQYFGPGTRLTVT.

The rearrangement joins TRBV5-4 to TRBJ1-1, with no clear D. In germline, CDR1 is SGHNT, CDR2 YYREEE (reference sequence). The CDR3 consists of 11 residues. V was pared by 2 bases and J by 8 bases, with 7 bases between. The chain's CDR3 is CASSLGREAFF. DNA for the CDR3: TGTGCCAGCAGCTTAGGCAGGGAAGCTTTCTTT.

The chain joins TRBV18 to TRBJ2-7; 9 bases agree with TRBD2. The length of the CDR3 is 15 residues. Germline V gene lookup returns CDR1 KGHSH and CDR2 LQKENI. J lost 2 bases, V lost 0 bases, and 2 bases had no gene match. Here the CDR3 DNA reads TGTGCCAGCTCACCACCAGCGGGGGGCCCCTACGAGCAGTACTTC. Encoded protein: CASSPPAGGPYEQYF.

This sequence joins TRBV6-5 and TRBJ1-2; D uncertain. From germline, CDR1 is MNHEY and CDR2 SVGAGI. The germline V and J ends were trimmed by 0 bases and 2 bases, with 10 bases remaining between them. CDR3 length: 15 amino acids. CDR3 nucleotides: TGTGCCAGCAGTTACTCTGTGGCAGAAAACTATGGCTACACCTTC. This encodes CASSYSVAENYGYTF.

This clone showed up just a few times. The chain is built from TRBV9 and TRBJ1-4; D is ambiguous. The length of the CDR3 is 15 residues. Per the germline V gene, CDR1 is SGDLS and CDR2 is YYNGEE. The V end was cut by 4 bases, the J end by 5 bases, with 15 bases between. CDR3 sequence (DNA): TGTGCCAGCAGCCCCCGTGGCCGCGGGAATGAAAAACTGTTTTTT. Translating it yields CASSPRGRGNEKLFF.

V and J are TRBV7-8 and TRBJ2-2, with D perhaps TRBD2 (7 bases). The V end lost 5 bases, the J end lost 4 bases, and 20 bases lay between the germline ends. CDR1 is SGHVS, CDR2 FQNEAQ, per germline. This CDR3 has 17 residues. The CDR3 reads CASSPWRRGLSTGELFF. The CDR3 nucleotides are TGTGCCAGCAGCCCTTGGCGGCGGGGGCTCTCCACCGGGGAGCTGTTTTTT.

This clone was detected only a few times. The rearrangement joins TRBV7-2 to TRBJ2-7, with 7 positions matching TRBD1. This CDR3 is built from 16 residues. Per germline, CDR1 SGHTA and CDR2 FQGNSA. J lost 6 bases, V lost 5 bases, and 16 bases had no gene match. CDR3 DNA: TGTGCCAGCAGCCCTAGGACAGGAGGTAGGGCAGGCGAGCAGTACTTC. Translated: CASSPRTGGRAGEQYF.

The J gene is TRBJ1-2, the V gene TRBV7-3, with D maybe TRBD1 (6 bases). V lost 5 bases and J 4 bases, leaving 11 bases between the germline ends. The germline V gene has CDR1 SGHTA and CDR2 FQGTGA. The CDR3 has 13 amino acids. In DNA, the CDR3 is TGTGCCAGCAGCCCGGGGGGGCCCTATGGCTACACCTTC. As protein: CASSPGGPYGYTF.

This clone was counted once. The genes are TRBV2 and TRBJ2-5; tentatively, D is TRBD2 (5 bases). Trimming stripped 5 bases from V and 3 bases from J, with 13 bases between. Germline V gene lookup returns CDR1 SNHLY and CDR2 FYNNEI. The CDR3 covers 14 residues. Here the CDR3 DNA reads TGTGCCAGCAGTCGAAGTGGGAGTGAAGAGACCCAGTACTTC. Encoded protein: CASSRSGSEETQYF.

The chain couples TRBV7-2 to TRBJ1-1, with D perhaps TRBD1 (6 bases). V lost 8 bases and J 4 bases, leaving 14 bases between the germline ends. Germline V CDR1 and CDR2: SGHTA, FQGNSA. The CDR3 runs 13 residues. The CDR3 DNA is TGTGCCAGCCGGATCCAGGGGAGCACTGAAGCTTTCTTT. It specifies CASRIQGSTEAFF.

The chain couples TRBV28 to TRBJ1-1, with D possibly matching TRBD1 (5 bases). Per germline, CDR1 MDHEN and CDR2 SYDVKM. V lost 0 bases and J 0 bases, leaving 11 bases between the germline ends. The CDR3 is 16 residues long. The CDR3 reads CASSLWAGSMNTEAFF. CDR3 nucleotide sequence: TGTGCCAGCAGTTTATGGGCAGGGTCGATGAACACTGAAGCTTTCTTT.